The 18 T cell receptor beta chains presented below share a single source sample, sequenced in a study of T-cell memory formation after mild COVID-19. TCRdb itself ran the 5' RACE reads through MiXCR, one entry per CDR3 protein. Of 250,000 to 300,000 distinct CDR3 sequences detected, approximately 15% appear once; the ten largest clones hold roughly 23%. The sequencing sample was made of PBMCs or a T cell subset sorted from them (not recorded which). The origin of the receptors is a man younger than 35 who had mild COVID-19 (a few samples of this study predate the infection). Cell type and time point are not known.

V usage is TRBV7-9 and J usage is TRBJ1-2, with D perhaps TRBD1 (6 bases). The germline V gene has CDR1 SEHNR and CDR2 FQNEAQ (reference sequence). Trimming stripped 0 bases from V and 8 bases from J, with 16 bases between. The CDR3 spans 15 residues. Written as DNA, the CDR3 is TGTGCCAGCAGCTTAGCTTCCGCCGAGGGGGTCGGCTACACCTTC. Its protein product is CASSLASAEGVGYTF.

This clonotype turned up a few times. V is TRBV7-2 and J is TRBJ2-4; TRBD1 or TRBD2 may be the D gene (5 bases each). This CDR3 comprises 16 residues. Between the trimmed V and J ends, which lost 0 bases and 0 bases, there was a span of 9 bases. Looked up from germline, CDR1 is SGHTA and CDR2 is FQGNSA. In DNA, the CDR3 is TGTGCCAGCAGCTTAGCGCTTGGGGGAGCCAAAAACATTCAGTACTTC. Translating gives CASSLALGGAKNIQYF.

This chain joins TRBV20-1 and TRBJ1-2; D is uncertain. The CDR3 runs 13 residues. CDR1 is DFQATT, CDR2 SNEGSKA, per germline (reference sequence). V was cut by 3 bases and J by 5 bases, with 13 bases left in between. CDR3 bases: TGCAGTGCTAGCAACACGTTGGAATATGGCTACACCTTC. Translated: CSASNTLEYGYTF.

This chain connects TRBV9 to TRBJ2-2; D ambiguous. CDR1 and CDR2 from the germline V gene are SGDLS and YYNGEE. V lost 0 bases and J lost 5, with 5 bases in between. The length of the CDR3 is 13 residues. The CDR3 sequence is CASSVGRTGELFF. CDR3 DNA sequence: TGTGCCAGCAGCGTAGGACGGACCGGGGAGCTGTTTTTT.

The table lists this clonotype with a few counts. The chain recombines TRBV6-6 with TRBJ2-2; unclear D gene. Trimming took 6 bases from V and 0 from J, leaving 11 bases between them. CDR1 and CDR2 (germline): MNHNY, SVGAGI (reference sequence). This CDR3 has 15 residues. The chain's CDR3 is CASSQLAPNTGELFF. DNA of the CDR3: TGTGCCAGCAGCCAGCTGGCGCCGAACACCGGGGAGCTGTTTTTT.

J is TRBJ2-1 and V is TRBV3-1, with 12 bases identical to TRBD1. Germline V CDR1 and CDR2: LGHDT, YNNKEL (reference sequence). Losses at the gene ends were 3 bases for V and 7 bases for J; bases not matched to a gene: 1. The CDR3 extends over 14 amino acids. The CDR3, as DNA: TGTGCCAGCAGCCAGGGACAGGGGGCGAATGAGCAGTTCTTC. Its protein is CASSQGQGANEQFF.

V is TRBV28 and J is TRBJ2-3; D not resolved. V lost 1 base, J lost 2 bases, and 4 bases lay in between. This CDR3 has 13 amino acids. Per germline, CDR1 MDHEN and CDR2 SYDVKM. The CDR3 is CASSLYATDTQYF. The CDR3 DNA follows: TGTGCCAGCAGTTTATACGCCACAGATACGCAGTATTTT.

V and J are TRBV7-2 and TRBJ2-1; unclear D gene. The CDR3 covers 15 residues. V was trimmed by 4 bases and J by 3 bases, leaving 13 bases between them. Per the germline V gene, CDR1 is SGHTA and CDR2 is FQGNSA. This CDR3 is CASSYPPLGYNEQFF. CDR3 DNA: TGTGCCAGCAGCTATCCCCCTTTAGGCTACAATGAGCAGTTCTTC. The full variable domain, completed using reference TRBV7-2 and TRBJ2-1, is GAGVSQSPSNKVTEKGKDVELRCDPISGHTALYWYRQSLGQGLEFLIYFQGNSAPDKSGLPSDRFSAERTGGSVSTLTIQRTQQEDSAVYLCASSYPPLGYNEQFFGPGTRLTVL.

Ten or more counts support this clonotype. The chain couples TRBV12-3 or TRBV12-4 to TRBJ1-5; the match to TRBD1 covers 10 bases. The J segment lost 5 bases and the V segment lost 5 bases, leaving 3 bases of the junction unmatched. There are 14 residues in the CDR3. CDR3 coding DNA: TGTGCCAGCAGTCCGGGGACAGGGGATCAGCCCCAGCATTTT. Translation: CASSPGTGDQPQHF.

The rearrangement links TRBV12-3 or TRBV12-4 to TRBJ1-6; a possible D gene is TRBD1 (5 bases). V was clipped by 4 bases and J by 10 bases, with 11 bases between them. CDR3 size: 13 residues. Here the CDR3 DNA reads TGTGCCAGCAGTTACCTGGGGGACTCACCCCTCCACTTT. Protein product: CASSYLGDSPLHF.

The chain combines TRBV6-2 or TRBV6-3 with TRBJ2-3; 7 bases fit TRBD1. The trim removed 7 bases at V and 2 bases at J, leaving 9 bases unmatched. CDR1 and CDR2 from the germline V gene are MNHEY and SVGEGT. The CDR3 loop spans 15 amino acids. For the CDR3, the DNA is TGTGCCAGCATTCCAGGGGGACAGTTCACAGATACGCAGTATTTT. Protein: CASIPGGQFTDTQYF.

There are a few counts of this clonotype. The V call is TRBV5-6, the J call TRBJ2-7; D gene unclear. Germline loops: CDR1 SGHDT, CDR2 YYEEEE. CDR3 length: 14 amino acids. Trimming took off 4 bases at V and 5 bases at J, with 16 bases between the two ends. The CDR3 nucleotides are TGTGCCAGCAGCCACTTCGGTCCCTATAACGAGCAGTACGTC. This gives the protein CASSHFGPYNEQYV.

This clonotype came up a few times. The chain is built from TRBV7-8 and TRBJ1-2, with D possibly TRBD1 on 6 matching bases. The CDR3 totals 17 residues. Trimming removed 3 bases from V and 0 bases from J, with 17 bases in between. The germline gives CDR1 SGHVS, CDR2 FQNEAQ. CDR3 in DNA: TGTGCCAGCAGCTTTTCCGCGACAGGCTATTCTAACTATGGCTACACCTTC. This sequence encodes CASSFSATGYSNYGYTF.

The genes are TRBV5-6 and TRBJ1-6; D is unresolved. V shed 0 bases and J shed 14 bases, with 6 bases lying between them. The CDR3 consists of 11 residues. The germline V gene encodes CDR1 SGHDT and CDR2 YYEEEE. The CDR3 protein is CASSLASTLHF. In DNA, the CDR3 is TGTGCCAGCAGCTTGGCGAGCACCCTCCACTTT.

This clonotype was counted many times. This chain links TRBV6-5 with TRBJ2-4; TRBD1 aligns across 9 bases. The CDR3 is 15 amino acids. The J segment lost 3 bases and the V segment lost 4 bases, leaving 4 bases of the junction unmatched. Per the germline V gene, CDR1 is MNHEY and CDR2 is SVGAGI. The CDR3 DNA is TGTGCCAGCAGTTCCCCGGGACAGGGCAAAAACATTCAGTACTTC. This gives the protein CASSSPGQGKNIQYF.

The table lists this clonotype with a few counts. J is TRBJ2-3 and V is TRBV2; unclear D gene. Deletions cut 10 bases from V and 2 bases from J, with 7 bases between. Germline loops: CDR1 SNHLY, CDR2 FYNNEI. This CDR3 is 11 amino acids long. CDR3 loop: CANTFTDTQYF. For the CDR3, the DNA is TGTGCCAACACTTTCACAGATACGCAGTATTTT. Using reference TRBV2 and TRBJ2-3 for the parts outside the CDR3, the full variable domain is EPEVTQTPSHQVTQMGQEVILRCVPISNHLYFYWYRQILGQKVEFLVSFYNNEISEKSEIFDDQFSVERPDGSNFTLKIRSTKLEDSAMYFCANTFTDTQYFGPGTRLTVL.

This clonotype was seen many times. The chain links TRBV5-1 to TRBJ2-5; D might be TRBD2 (6 bases). V was cut by 2 bases and J by 3 bases, with 14 bases left in between. The CDR3 spans 15 residues. Germline lookup yields CDR1 SGHRS and CDR2 YFSETQ. In DNA form, the CDR3 reads TGCGCCAGCAGCTTTGGGACTCGACAGAAAGAGACCCAGTACTTC. Its protein product is CASSFGTRQKETQYF.

The chain uses TRBV12-3 or TRBV12-4 and TRBJ1-6, with unresolved D. The V gene lost 5 bases and the J gene lost 0 bases, with 5 bases spanning the gap. The CDR3 sequence is 14 residues long. The CDR3 is CASSINSYNSPLHF. The CDR3 bases are TGTGCCAGCAGTATCAACTCCTATAATTCACCCCTCCACTTT.